This T cell receptor (beta chain) is drawn from a study of blood T cells in healthy people across ages. Findings and caveats of the study: With age, beta diversity per million T cells declined roughly linearly, significantly by about 37. PBMCs left unsorted prevented a conclusive naive versus antigen-experienced comparison.

Combining a sample-barcoded 5' primer with a J-beta primer mix, a second PCR ran for roughly 7 to 12 cycles. Each CDR3 protein is one row after TCRdb ran MiXCR on the 5' RACE reads. Here the sample spans about 770,000 distinct CDR3 sequences, 44% being singletons. Individuals who donated were healthy Caucasians from Russia aged roughly 6 to 90. The table lists this clonotype with a count of one. The antigen is not known. Germline-derived CDR1 and CDR2 are ENHRY and SYGVKD. The CDR3 consists of 15 residues. V was pared by 5 bases and J by 0 bases, with 13 bases between. The receptor was isolated from a man aged 55 to 70 in good health. Sequencing was carried out using blood. The rearrangement links TRBV10-3 to TRBJ1-2; possible D gene TRBD1, 6 bases. CDR3 coding DNA: TGTGCCATCAGTCCAAGCCCAGGGGCTAACTATGGCTACACCTTC. Protein product: CAISPSPGANYGYTF.